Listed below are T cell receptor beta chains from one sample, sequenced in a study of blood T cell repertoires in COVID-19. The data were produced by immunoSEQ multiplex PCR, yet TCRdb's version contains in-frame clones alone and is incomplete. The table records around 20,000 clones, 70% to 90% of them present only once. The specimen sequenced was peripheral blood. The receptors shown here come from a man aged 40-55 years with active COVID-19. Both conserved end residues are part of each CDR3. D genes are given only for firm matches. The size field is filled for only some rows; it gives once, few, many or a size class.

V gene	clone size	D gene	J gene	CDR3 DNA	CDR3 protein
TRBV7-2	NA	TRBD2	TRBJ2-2	TGTGCCAGCAGCTTAGGACTAGCGGGGAACACCGGGGAGCTGTTTTTT	CASSLGLAGNTGELFF
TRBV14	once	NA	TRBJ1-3	TGTGCCAGCAGTCCCACGAGCTCTGGAAACACCATATATTTT	CASSPTSSGNTIYF
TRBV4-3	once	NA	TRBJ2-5	TGCGCCAGCAGCCAAGGGATACACAGCTTAGAGACCCAGTACTTC	CASSQGIHSLETQYF
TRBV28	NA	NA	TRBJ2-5	TGTGCCAGCAGCCGTTGGGGGCCGCGAAAGGGCACCGAGACCCAGTACTTC	CASSRWGPRKGTETQYF
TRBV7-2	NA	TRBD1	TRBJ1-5	TGTGCCAGCAGCTTCTACGCGGGACAGATCGCTCAGCCCCAGCATTTT	CASSFYAGQIAQPQHF
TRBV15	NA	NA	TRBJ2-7	TGTGCCACCAGCAGAGATCAGGCCGGCCCCTACGAGCAGTACTTC	CATSRDQAGPYEQYF
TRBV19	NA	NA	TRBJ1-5	TGTGCCAGTAGTATAGGGCCCCTCGGAGGTCAGCCCCAGCATTTT	CASSIGPLGGQPQHF
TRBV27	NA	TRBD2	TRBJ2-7	TGTGCCAGCAGTTTATCGGCGGGAGGAGGCTACGAGCAGTACTTC	CASSLSAGGGYEQYF
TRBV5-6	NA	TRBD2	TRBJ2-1	TGTGCCAGCACCGAGCCCGGCCTAGCGGGCTATAGCTCCTACAATGAGCAGTTCTTC	CASTEPGLAGYSSYNEQFF
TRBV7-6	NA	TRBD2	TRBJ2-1	TGTGCCAGCAGTTGGACTAGCGGGAGTGGGAATGAGCAGTTCTTC	CASSWTSGSGNEQFF
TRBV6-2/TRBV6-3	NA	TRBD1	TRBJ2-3	TGTGCCAGTAGCAATATTTACAGGGGGCCTGATACGCAGTATTTT	CASSNIYRGPDTQYF
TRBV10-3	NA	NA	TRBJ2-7	TGTGCCATCAGTGGGACTGGGGGCGTCTACGAGCAGTACTTC	CAISGTGGVYEQYF
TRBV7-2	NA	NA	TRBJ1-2	TGTGCCAGCAGCCCAGGACAGAACTATGGCTACACCTTC	CASSPGQNYGYTF
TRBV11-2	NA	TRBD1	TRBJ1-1	TGTGCCAGCACCGGGACAGCGCCTTCGAACACTGAAGCTTTCTTT	CASTGTAPSNTEAFF
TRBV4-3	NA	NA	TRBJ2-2	TGCGCCAGCAGCCAAGTGGTTGTTCTGGGCTCCGGGGAGCTGTTTTTT	CASSQVVVLGSGELFF
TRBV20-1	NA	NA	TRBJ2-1	TGCAGTGGTAACAGGGACAATGAGCAGTTCTTC	CSGNRDNEQFF
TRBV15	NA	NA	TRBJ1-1	TGTGCCACCAGCAGACCAGACAGCTCGAACACTGAAGCTTTCTTT	CATSRPDSSNTEAFF
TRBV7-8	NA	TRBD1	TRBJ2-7	TGTGCCAGCAGACTAGGAAGGGACAGGGGCTCCTACGAGCAGTACTTC	CASRLGRDRGSYEQYF